The sequence of this T cell receptor (beta chain) was determined in a study of human T cells and chemical hapten exposure (dated by TCRdb to 2020 to 2022). Regarding the study in general: For sensitization, 2% DPC in acetone was applied to a roughly 2 cm by roughly 2 cm area of upper inner arm skin. The mostly female patient cohort included alopecia areata with under or over 50% scalp involvement, alopecia totalis and alopecia universalis. Patient blood was sampled pre-sensitization (week 0) and at 2, 6 and about 24 weeks after DPC sensitization. Libraries were pooled for sequencing, and variation in per-sample TCR yields was attributed mainly to small differences in library volumes within the pool. This study followed changes in the peripheral blood TCR repertoire in vivo during primary and secondary sensitization of alopecia patients to the hapten diphenylcyclopropenone (DPC). Patch testing was done on the upper back using Finn chambers containing 0.01% DPC, and results were scored after 6 days according to International Contact Dermatitis Research Group standards. Throughout the approximately 24-week study period, patients were also given weekly therapeutic DPC doses on the scalp. Some 29 alopecia patients provided blood for TCR sequencing at one to four time points (pre-sensitization, 2, 6 and 24 weeks). Study-wide conclusions, independent of this receptor: Patch test score was positively correlated with the number of PT1 expanded TCRs, with significance at thresholds 8, 16 and 32 but not at 4. Because every patient had alopecia, a presumed autoimmune disease, the patients' immune response might differ from that of healthy individuals. After repeated subsampling, changes were observed in the strength of the expansion versus patch-test correlation and in the threshold at which the correlation became significant. Expanded TCRs formed significantly more large CDR3 similarity clusters than pre-sensitization or healthy control sets, consistent with antigen-driven responses. The number of TCRs above 1 in 1000 frequency did not change with DPC sensitization; there was no evidence of global repertoire structure alterations.

The time point label corresponds to: patch test 1, 2 weeks after DPC sensitization. The treatment or condition label here, explained by the study, means: therapeutic diphenylcyclopropenone sensitization with weekly scalp DPC. At every patch-test visit, the blood draw took place before the patch test was put on. To be eligible, patients had to be aged 18 to 70, diagnosed with alopecia and judged suitable for DPC therapy, while pregnant patients were excluded. Total RNA was extracted from unfractionated whole blood that had been collected in Tempus Blood RNA tubes. Remarks on this clonotype: What antigen it recognizes has not been identified. No much larger clone exists at a distance of one base, and base qualities are not known.

Inclusive of the bounding cysteine and phenylalanine, the CDR3 is 15 residues long. Left in the record is the CDR3 DNA by itself, 45 bases read in frame from the first base. Deletion took 3 bases off V and 6 bases off J, with a span of 15 bases between the germline ends. The germline V gene (reference sequence) sets CDR1 to LNHDA and CDR2 to SQIVND. The library was produced with RACE. These reads were obtained on a NextSeq 500. Library preparation attached unique molecular identifiers to individual cDNA molecules for quantitative, reproducible TCR counting. Both TCR alpha and TCR beta chains were sequenced from each blood RNA sample. The original pipeline was this. A median of roughly 98,000 TCRs per sample was observed, with a range of 23,224 to 690,600. V, J and CDR3 annotation of the TCR reads was carried out using the Decombinator software suite. To make PS versus PT1 abundance plots, every sample was subsampled to the same number of TCRs (28,000). Expanded TCRs were defined as absent before sensitization and observed at least eight times at the 2-week time point. TCRdb reanalyzed the raw reads on its own, using fastp at Q25 for trimming and MiXCR for clone calling, and kept in-frame beta chains. For every CDR3 protein sequence, its rows merge into one entry that carries the most common genes and DNA. The V and J calls and clone size are TCRdb's, not the authors'. This sample is represented by roughly 360,000 distinct CDR3 sequences; roughly 4.8% of them were singletons. Approximately 2.1% of the sample is in the top ten clones.

The origin of this receptor is a woman between 45 and 60 years old with alopecia areata. Some clones in this sample may be carry-over from other donors' samples. Source: whole blood, taken in connection with sensitization to the hapten diphenylcyclopropenone (DPC). The sequence links TRBV19 to TRBJ2-1; the D gene cannot be resolved beyond TRBD1 or TRBD2, each matching 5 bases. The nucleotide sequence is given as TGTGCCAGTAGTATGGGGGTTTTTGCGGGCAATGAGCAGTTCTTC. It specifies CASSMGVFAGNEQFF.